Each of the 28 T cell receptor beta chains below was sequenced from the same sample in a study of blood T cells in healthy people across ages. PCR was performed a second time for about 7 to 12 cycles using a sample-barcoded 5' primer and a J-beta primer mix. One entry per CDR3 protein results from TCRdb running MiXCR on the 5' RACE reads. The sample records about 760,000 distinct CDR3 sequences, about 61% being singletons. Material for sequencing was blood. The receptors shown here come from a man in his forties in good health.

This clonotype has only a few counts. The rearrangement uses TRBV20-1 and TRBJ2-1, with 9 bases aligning to TRBD1. The V and J ends lost 5 bases and 4 bases, in that order; junction bases with no gene match: 0. CDR3 length: 12 residues. From germline, CDR1 is DFQATT and CDR2 SNEGSKA (reference sequence). In DNA, the CDR3 is TGCAGTGCTGGGACAGGGTACAATGAGCAGTTCTTC. Translation gives CSAGTGYNEQFF.

This clonotype was picked up a small number of times. The chain has TRBV20-1 and TRBJ2-7; possible D gene TRBD1, 6 bases. Per the germline V gene, CDR1 is DFQATT and CDR2 is SNEGSKA (reference sequence). The length of the CDR3 is 10 residues. Deletions cut 6 bases from V and 6 bases from J, with 9 bases between. This CDR3 reads CSALGAEQYF. CDR3 in DNA: TGCAGTGCCCTGGGGGCCGAGCAGTACTTC.

The CDR3 reads CASSPGTKNTDTQYF. The CDR3 nucleotides read TGCGCCAGCAGCCCCGGGACAAAGAACACAGATACGCAGTATTTT. The chain links TRBV5-1 to TRBJ2-3, with D perhaps matching TRBD1 (6 bases). The germline gives CDR1 SGHRS, CDR2 YFSETQ. There are 15 residues in the CDR3. V was shortened by 4 bases and J by 2 bases, with 14 bases between the two germline ends.

The chain combines TRBV20-1 with TRBJ2-1, with D perhaps matching TRBD1 (6 bases). The CDR3 sequence is 15 residues long. The germline V and J ends were trimmed by 6 bases and 3 bases, with 18 bases remaining between them. CDR1 and CDR2 (germline): DFQATT, SNEGSKA (reference sequence). The CDR3 region has the DNA TGCAGTGCCTCCCCCCGGCAGGGGCTCTACAATGAGCAGTTCTTC. Its translation: CSASPRQGLYNEQFF.

The rearrangement links TRBV11-2 to TRBJ2-3; no firm D call. Germline V gene sequence: CDR1 SGHAT, CDR2 FQNNGV. The CDR3 extends over 15 amino acids. V lost 1 base and J lost 1, with 9 bases in between. For the CDR3, the DNA is TGTGCCAGCAGCTTAGGTATCTTGGGCACAGATACGCAGTATTTT. Its translation: CASSLGILGTDTQYF.

The chain links TRBV29-1 to TRBJ1-2, with a weak D call TRBD1 (6 bases). The CDR3 has 15 residues. Trimming removed 4 bases at V and 4 bases at J, with 19 bases between. Germline V gene data show CDR1 as SQVTM and CDR2 as ANQGSEA. The chain's CDR3 is CSVGAQGPTSYGYTF. Written as DNA, the CDR3 is TGCAGCGTTGGCGCACAGGGCCCCACGTCCTATGGCTACACCTTC.

The chain combines TRBV7-2 with TRBJ2-5, with D possibly being TRBD2 (5 bases). CDR1 SGHTA and CDR2 FQGNSA come from the germline V gene. This CDR3 has 14 amino acids. Trimming took off 5 bases at V and 3 bases at J, with 13 bases between the two ends. CDR3 DNA sequence: TGTGCCAGCAGCATAACTAGTTCGAAAGAGACCCAGTACTTC. Residues: CASSITSSKETQYF.

In regard to this clonotype: Relative to the germline gene, one junction end is altered; a read error may explain this. The V and J genes are TRBV4-2 and TRBJ1-1; D gene unclear. From germline, CDR1 is LGHNA and CDR2 YNFKEQ. This CDR3 is 15 amino acids long. The DNA for the CDR3 is TGTGCCTGCAGCCAAGATATGGTCCGGGGAACTGAAGCTTTCTTT. Translated, it gives CACSQDMVRGTEAFF.

The DNA of the CDR3 is TGTGCCAGCAGTTCGGCGGGGGGACACACCGGGGAGCTGTTTTTT. It is translated as CASSSAGGHTGELFF. The V gene is TRBV6-2 or TRBV6-3, the J gene TRBJ2-2; 8 nucleotides match TRBD2. V shed 4 bases, J shed 3 bases, and the junction held 4 bases outside the gene matches. The CDR3 contains 15 residues. Germline V gives CDR1 MNHEY, CDR2 SVGEGT.

This clonotype was observed at least ten times. CDR3 nucleotide sequence: TGTGCCAGCAGTTTCGGCAGGGGACACACAGATACGCAGTATTTT. Protein: CASSFGRGHTDTQYF. This chain joins TRBV27 and TRBJ2-3, with a weak D call TRBD1 (6 bases). From germline, CDR1 is MNHEY and CDR2 SMNVEV (reference sequence). Trimming left V 3 bases short and J 2 bases short, with 12 bases between. The CDR3 contains 15 residues.

The chain links TRBV24-1 to TRBJ2-7; 9 nucleotides agree with TRBD2. Trimming cost V 4 bases and J 5 bases; bases outside gene matches: 5. CDR3 length: 14 amino acids. Germline V gene lookup returns CDR1 KGHDR and CDR2 SFDVKD. CDR3 sequence reads: CATSEGTSRDEQYF. The DNA of the CDR3 is TGTGCCACCAGTGAAGGGACTAGCAGAGACGAGCAGTACTTC.

V gene TRBV7-2 combines with J gene TRBJ2-3, with 8 bases lining up with TRBD2. This CDR3 spans 16 amino acids. Germline V lookup: CDR1 SGHTA, CDR2 FQGNSA. J gave up 5 bases and V 1 base, and 8 bases lay outside the gene matches. The CDR3 loop is CASSLGVSGVGDTQYF. CDR3 nucleotide sequence: TGTGCCAGCAGCTTAGGGGTTAGCGGGGTGGGAGATACGCAGTATTTT.

The chain joins TRBV4-2 to TRBJ1-4; TRBD1 matches 7 bases. This CDR3 region has 15 residues. CDR1 and CDR2 from the germline V gene are LGHNA and YNFKEQ. The trim removed 5 bases at V and 4 bases at J, leaving 7 bases unmatched. CDR3 DNA sequence: TGTGCCAGCAGCTTCCAGACAGGGCATAATGAAAAACTGTTTTTT. Translation: CASSFQTGHNEKLFF.

This clonotype is a singleton in its sample. This chain uses TRBV20-1 with TRBJ1-4; the D is unclear. Trimming took 3 bases from V and 5 from J, leaving 7 bases between them. The CDR3 sequence is 12 residues long. In germline, CDR1 is DFQATT, CDR2 SNEGSKA (reference sequence). As DNA, the CDR3 is TGCAGTGCTAGGGTTCCCAATGAAAAACTGTTTTTT. Amino acids: CSARVPNEKLFF.

The CDR3 spells CASSTRGLQNIQYF. The CDR3 coding sequence is TGTGCCAGCAGCACGCGGGGCCTCCAGAACATTCAGTACTTC. This chain joins TRBV21-1 and TRBJ2-5; TRBD2, as called in the table, went unchecked against the DNA. The J call may be incorrect, as the DNA end agrees better with TRBJ2-4. TRBV21-1 represents a pseudogene. This CDR3 spans 14 amino acids.

The chain carries TRBV7-2 and TRBJ2-7; 9 bases are shared with TRBD1. Germline values: CDR1 SGHTA, CDR2 FQGNSA. V lost 0 bases and J lost 7; bases outside the gene matches: 4. There are 14 residues in the CDR3. The CDR3 DNA reads TGTGCCAGCAGCTTAGCTACAGGGGGCAGGGAGCAGTACTTC. It translates to CASSLATGGREQYF. Supplemented by reference TRBV7-2 and TRBJ2-7, the full variable domain reads GAGVSQSPSNKVTEKGKDVELRCDPISGHTALYWYRQSLGQGLEFLIYFQGNSAPDKSGLPSDRFSAERTGGSVSTLTIQRTQQEDSAVYLCASSLATGGREQYFGPGTRLTVT.

In the case of this clonotype: One end of the junction varies from germline; a read error may be responsible. The chain links TRBV9 to TRBJ2-1; D unclear. The length of the CDR3 is 12 residues. Germline V gives CDR1 SGDLS, CDR2 YYNGEE. The CDR3 is CAGSARVNEQFF. The CDR3 DNA reads TGTGCCGGCAGCGCCCGAGTCAATGAGCAGTTCTTC.

The chain has TRBV12-3 or TRBV12-4 and TRBJ2-3; D is ambiguous. This CDR3 contains 14 residues. The ends were cut back, 5 bases at V and 6 bases at J, with 15 bases in the middle. The CDR3 DNA reads as TGTGCCAGCAGTAAAAGACTGGCCGGGGATACGCAGTATTTT. Protein: CASSKRLAGDTQYF.

In its sample, this clonotype was seen many times. J is TRBJ1-2 and V is TRBV27, with D possibly matching TRBD1 (6 bases). Germline V lookup: CDR1 MNHEY, CDR2 SMNVEV (reference sequence). This CDR3 comprises 13 residues. V was trimmed by 6 bases and J by 3 bases, leaving 11 bases between them. The DNA of the CDR3 is TGTGCCAGCAGCCCGACAGGCGACTATGGCTACACCTTC. The encoded protein is CASSPTGDYGYTF.

V usage is TRBV5-8 and J usage is TRBJ1-2, with D unresolved. The germline CDR1 and CDR2 sequences are SGHTS and YDEGEE. The CDR3 runs 14 residues. V was shortened by 4 bases and J by 2 bases, with 12 bases between the two germline ends. The CDR3 region has the DNA TGTGCCAGCAGCCCCAGGACCGTGAACTATGGCTACACCTTC. Translated: CASSPRTVNYGYTF.

Only a few counts were recorded for this clonotype. This rearrangement joins TRBV5-1 to TRBJ2-3; 9 bases are shared with TRBD2. Germline CDR1 and CDR2: SGHRS and YFSETQ. The CDR3 is made up of 14 amino acids. Trimming cost V 9 bases and J 4 bases; bases outside gene matches: 9. The CDR3 nucleotides read TGCGCCACCAGACTTGCGGGGGGGTCAGATACGCAGTATTTT. Protein product: CATRLAGGSDTQYF.

The chain links TRBV7-9 to TRBJ2-1, with a weak D call TRBD2 (5 bases). Trimming shortened V by 5 bases and J by 12 bases, and 23 bases separated the two germline ends. This CDR3 has 15 amino acids. The germline CDR1 and CDR2 sequences are SEHNR and FQNEAQ (reference sequence). The CDR3 loop is CASSNSVAKAHAQFF. The CDR3 DNA follows: TGTGCCAGCAGCAATAGCGTTGCCAAAGCCCATGCGCAGTTCTTC.

This chain joins TRBV27 and TRBJ2-3; D gene unclear. There are 16 residues in the CDR3. V was cut by 0 bases and J by 1 base, with 11 bases left in between. Germline CDR1 reads MNHEY; CDR2 reads SMNVEV (reference sequence). CDR3 sequence (DNA): TGTGCCAGCAGTTTATCTAATACCCGAGGCACAGATACGCAGTATTTT. Encoded protein: CASSLSNTRGTDTQYF.

The V call is TRBV20-1, the J call TRBJ2-3; D remains unclear. V was clipped by 1 base and J by 0 bases, with 11 bases between them. CDR1 is DFQATT, CDR2 SNEGSKA, per germline (reference sequence). CDR3 length: 15 amino acids. CDR3 nucleotide sequence: TGCAGTGCTAGAGCTGACGCCGCTAGCACAGATACGCAGTATTTT. It encodes CSARADAASTDTQYF.

V is TRBV20-1 and J is TRBJ2-3, with D perhaps matching TRBD1 or TRBD2 (5 bases each). The CDR3 runs to 13 residues. Germline CDR1 DFQATT, CDR2 SNEGSKA (reference sequence). Trimming cost V 6 bases and J 1 base, with 11 bases left between them. CDR3 nucleotide sequence: TGCAGTGCCCCCCAGGGAGGCACAGATACGCAGTATTTT. Amino acids: CSAPQGGTDTQYF.

This clonotype occurred a few times. The rearrangement links TRBV5-1 to TRBJ1-1; tentative D call: TRBD1 (5 bases). Germline V lookup: CDR1 SGHRS, CDR2 YFSETQ. The CDR3 spans 13 residues. With 1 base removed from V and 6 bases from J, the gap between germline ends came to 10 bases. The CDR3 reads CASSLRGRAEAFF. The CDR3 nucleotides are TGCGCCAGCAGCTTGAGGGGAAGGGCTGAAGCTTTCTTT.

This sequence joins TRBV7-3 and TRBJ2-1, with 11 bases fitting TRBD1. Germline loops: CDR1 SGHTA, CDR2 FQGTGA. The CDR3 runs 15 residues. Trimming cost V 5 bases and J 5 bases; bases outside gene matches: 5. Here the CDR3 reads CASSGGGQGDNEQFF. The CDR3 bases are TGTGCCAGCAGCGGGGGGGGACAGGGGGACAATGAGCAGTTCTTC. Combining the CDR3 with reference TRBV7-3 and TRBJ2-1 gives the whole variable domain GAGVSQTPSNKVTEKGKYVELRCDPISGHTALYWYRQSLGQGPEFLIYFQGTGAADDSGLPNDRFFAVRPEGSVSTLKIQRTERGDSAVYLCASSGGGQGDNEQFFGPGTRLTVL.

The CDR3 reads CASSELRGTNEKLFF. The CDR3 DNA is TGTGCCAGCAGTGAATTACGGGGGACTAATGAAAAACTGTTTTTT. This sequence joins TRBV2 and TRBJ1-4; possibly TRBD1 for D (5 bases). With 2 bases removed from V and 2 bases from J, the gap between germline ends came to 9 bases. Germline V gene lookup returns CDR1 SNHLY and CDR2 FYNNEI. The CDR3 extends over 15 amino acids.